This T cell receptor beta chain was recovered during a study of blood T cell repertoires in COVID-19 (dated by TCRdb to 2020 to 2022). Turning to the overall study: The collaborator samples originated in the United States, Italy and Spain and spanned the acute and convalescent phases of COVID-19. The material from the prospective study consisted of cDNA or gDNA derived from T cells, B-cell-depleted T cells, or PBMCs. Subjects who had been exposed to COVID-19, were actively infected with it, or had recovered from it provided the deeply sampled blood TCRbeta repertoires that made up the dataset. A freely available public database, intended as a resource for researchers studying the immune response to SARS-CoV-2, is where the repertoires were released. Samples came from the ongoing ImmuneRACE study (first 160 participants) plus 1,254 subjects from 6 global collaborators. The sample metadata nearly always contained a de-identified subject ID, COVID-19 status, age in years and sex. Where available, HLA class I and class II types were obtained from metadata supplied by the sample provider rather than from assay-based typing. Study-wide findings and limitations: The amount of clinical and demographic metadata varied by source and participant and was provided uncurated.

Whole blood was collected in K2EDTA tubes by collaborating institutions according to the institutions' own protocols. For TCRbeta analysis, collaborators shipped samples as frozen whole blood, isolated PBMCs, or DNA extracted from either of those sample types. From its cysteine to its phenylalanine, the CDR3 spans 13 amino acids. Only CDR3 DNA remains: 39 bases, in frame from the first base. CDR1 and CDR2, looked up from the germline V gene, are SGHDT and YYEEEE. The germline ends are 11 bases apart after V is trimmed by 4 bases and J by 4 bases. This clone was counted a single time. Its recognized antigen is unknown. No base-level quality is on record; no much larger clone is a single base apart. The immunoSEQ Assay, a bias-controlled multiplex PCR, was used to amplify TCRbeta CDR3 regions from genomic DNA. From the authors' description of their analysis: The number of nucleated cells in each sample was estimated by amplification of reference gene primers within the assay. To quantify the absolute abundance of each unique TCRbeta CDR3 rearrangement, sequence reads were collapsed and filtered. For each sample, productive Simpson clonality was calculated by taking the square root of Simpson's diversity index across productive rearrangements. TCRdb limited this immuneACCESS table to in-frame rearrangements with V and J called. A share of clones is missing; checked studies link under half to unresolved V genes, and the rest is unexplained. V, J and clone size reflect that table, while D and trimming were determined from the DNA. Within this sample are approximately 210,000 clones, with around 90% of them counted one time only. Around 4.8% of the sample is in the top ten clones.

The source is a human donor in a cohort sampled during active COVID-19. Here the chain combines TRBV5-6 and TRBJ2-5, with TRBD1 perhaps the D gene, on 6 matching bases. Sample: peripheral blood. The CDR3 sequence is CASSPPQGETQYF. The DNA sequence is as follows: TGTGCCAGCAGCCCCCCACAGGGAGAGACCCAGTACTTC. Supplemented by the reference TRBV5-6 and TRBJ2-5 proteins around the CDR3, the complete variable domain is DAGVTQSPTHLIKTRGQQVTLRCSPKSGHDTVSWYQQALGQGPQFIFQYYEEEERQRGNFPDRFSGHQFPNYSSELNVNALLLGDSALYLCASSPPQGETQYFGPGTRLLVL.